This is a list of T cell receptor beta chains from one sample in a study of control samples from healthy donors and cancer patients. Clones were read by immunoSEQ multiplex PCR, and TCRdb kept only the in-frame ones, dropping some. Here the sample spans about 53,000 clones, 75% to 90% being singletons. The sample taken for sequencing was PBMCs. Source of these receptors: a man between 60 and 75 years old with head and neck cancer. CDR3s include the opening cysteine and the closing phenylalanine or tryptophan. Each record gives: D gene, clone size, V gene, J gene, CDR3 length, CDR3 protein, CDR3 DNA. D genes are given only for firm matches. Clone size, where shown, is once, few, many, or a class for clones that have expanded.

NA	few	TRBV29-1	TRBJ2-2	14	CSASHRVDTGELFF	TGCAGCGCGTCCCACAGGGTGGACACCGGGGAGCTGTTTTTT
TRBD2	NA	TRBV7-9	TRBJ2-7	16	CASSLGPGTTSYEQYF	TGTGCCAGCAGCTTGGGCCCCGGGACTACCTCCTACGAGCAGTACTTC
NA	few	TRBV28	TRBJ2-7	14	CASSWDSTPREQYF	TGTGCCAGCAGTTGGGACTCTACCCCGAGGGAGCAGTACTTC
TRBD2	NA	TRBV4-3	TRBJ2-1	18	CASSRGGPGLAAYNEQFF	TGCGCCAGCAGCCGAGGCGGTCCGGGACTAGCGGCCTACAATGAGCAGTTCTTC
TRBD1	NA	TRBV2	TRBJ2-7	15	CASRRTGQGPYEQYF	TGTGCCAGCAGAAGGACGGGACAGGGGCCCTACGAGCAGTACTTC
TRBD2	NA	TRBV28	TRBJ2-1	16	CASSSTTSGTYNEQFF	TGTGCCAGCAGCTCGACGACTAGCGGGACATACAATGAGCAGTTCTTC
NA	NA	TRBV11-1	TRBJ2-7	14	CASSLAAETYEQYF	TGTGCCAGCAGCTTAGCGGCCGAGACCTACGAGCAGTACTTC
TRBD1	NA	TRBV27	TRBJ2-1	16	CASSLLGQGSENEQFF	TGTGCCAGCAGTTTACTCGGACAGGGAAGCGAGAATGAGCAGTTCTTC
NA	NA	TRBV7-2	TRBJ2-3	14	CASSLFSSTDTQYF	TGTGCCAGCAGCCTATTTTCTAGCACAGATACGCAGTATTTT
TRBD1	NA	TRBV19	TRBJ2-7	13	CASARGQGYEQYF	TGTGCCAGTGCCCGTGGACAGGGTTACGAGCAGTACTTC
TRBD1	NA	TRBV4-1	TRBJ2-7	16	CASSQATGGRTYEQYF	TGCGCCAGCAGCCAGGCGACAGGGGGCCGGACCTACGAGCAGTACTTC
TRBD1	NA	TRBV6-5	TRBJ1-1	15	CASSQLQGALTEAFF	TGTGCCAGCAGTCAACTACAGGGGGCGCTAACTGAAGCTTTCTTT
NA	NA	TRBV4-3	TRBJ2-3	15	CASSRAAQFTDTQYF	TGCGCCAGCAGCCGGGCCGCACAGTTCACAGATACGCAGTATTTT
NA	NA	TRBV5-1	TRBJ2-7	13	CASRESLNYEQYF	TGCGCCAGCAGAGAATCGCTTAACTACGAGCAGTACTTC
NA	few	TRBV5-1	TRBJ2-5	14	CASSLVPAQETQYF	TGCGCCAGCAGCTTGGTTCCGGCCCAAGAGACCCAGTACTTC
NA	NA	TRBV4-2	TRBJ2-5	14	CASSLGAIQETQYF	TGTGCCAGCAGCCTAGGGGCGATACAAGAGACCCAGTACTTC
TRBD2	NA	TRBV28	TRBJ2-3	16	CASNESSGSSTDTQYF	TGTGCCAGCAACGAATCTAGCGGAAGTAGCACAGATACGCAGTATTTT
NA	NA	TRBV7-9	TRBJ1-4	15	CASSVSAATNEKLFF	TGTGCCAGCAGCGTCTCAGCTGCAACTAATGAAAAACTGTTTTTT
TRBD1	NA	TRBV5-4	TRBJ2-4	16	CASSQLGTEGGNIQYF	TGTGCCAGCAGCCAGCTTGGGACAGAGGGCGGAAACATTCAGTACTTC
TRBD2	NA	TRBV7-7	TRBJ2-2	17	CASGKGLAGDNTGELFF	TGTGCCAGCGGGAAGGGACTAGCGGGAGATAACACCGGGGAGCTGTTTTTT
NA	once	TRBV12-3/TRBV12-4	TRBJ1-1	12	CASSPQNTEAFF	TGTGCCAGCAGCCCCCAAAACACTGAAGCTTTCTTT
NA	NA	TRBV7-9	TRBJ2-1	15	CASSLRASVNNEQFF	TGTGCCAGCAGCTTAAGGGCTAGCGTAAACAATGAGCAGTTCTTC
TRBD2	NA	TRBV28	TRBJ2-2	16	CASSLWGGWNTGELFF	TGTGCCAGCAGTTTATGGGGGGGGTGGAACACCGGGGAGCTGTTTTTT
TRBD2	NA	TRBV24-1	TRBJ2-3	17	CATSDFWTSGGTDTQYF	TGTGCCACCAGTGATTTCTGGACTAGCGGGGGCACAGATACGCAGTATTTT
NA	NA	TRBV5-6	TRBJ1-3	16	CASSLARRSSGNTIYF	TGTGCCAGCAGCTTGGCACGAAGAAGCTCTGGAAACACCATATATTTT
NA	NA	TRBV7-3	TRBJ2-3	16	CASSSEVGPFTDTQYF	TGTGCCAGCAGCTCCGAGGTGGGCCCTTTCACAGATACGCAGTATTTT
NA	NA	TRBV30	TRBJ1-2	13	CAWSHQGGDGYTF	TGTGCCTGGAGTCACCAAGGGGGGGATGGCTACACCTTC
NA	NA	TRBV7-9	TRBJ1-5	13	CASSDQGSQPQHF	TGTGCCAGCAGCGATCAGGGAAGCCAGCCCCAGCATTTT
NA	NA	TRBV18	TRBJ1-2	14	CASSPATNNYGYTF	TGTGCCAGCTCACCAGCGACAAACAACTATGGCTACACCTTC
TRBD1	once	TRBV19	TRBJ1-6	15	CATHQPGQGPSPLHF	TGTGCCACTCACCAACCGGGACAGGGCCCTTCACCCCTCCACTTT
TRBD2	NA	TRBV7-2	TRBJ2-3	15	CASSQTGGSTDTQYF	TGTGCCAGCAGCCAAACGGGGGGGAGCACAGATACGCAGTATTTT
NA	NA	TRBV7-3	TRBJ1-1	13	CASSFPVCWVAFF	TGTGCCAGCAGCTTCCCGGTTTGTTGGGTCGCTTTCTTT
NA	few	TRBV7-9	TRBJ2-7	13	CAFWTSGRYEQYF	TGTGCCTTCTGGACGTCTGGGCGCTACGAGCAGTACTTC
TRBD1	few	TRBV28	TRBJ2-5	16	CASSSRTGVRQETQYF	TGTGCCAGCAGTTCTCGGACAGGGGTCCGGCAAGAGACCCAGTACTTC
NA	NA	TRBV6-5	TRBJ2-5	15	CASSYSLQAQETQYF	TGTGCCAGCAGTTACTCATTACAGGCCCAAGAGACCCAGTACTTC
NA	NA	TRBV4-1	TRBJ2-7	14	CASSLRDASYEQYF	TGCGCCAGCAGCCTCCGGGACGCATCCTACGAGCAGTACTTC
NA	NA	TRBV9	TRBJ1-5	15	CASSVVQNSNQPQHF	TGTGCCAGCAGCGTAGTCCAGAATAGCAATCAGCCCCAGCATTTT